The rows below give T cell receptor beta chains drawn from one sample of a study of CD8+CD57+ T cells in acquired aplastic anemia. TCRdb used MiXCR to reprocess the reads, holding one entry per CDR3 protein. Among about 240,000 distinct CDR3 sequences, more than 45% were seen once, and the ten largest hold 7.8%. Sequenced: sorted CD4+, CD8+, or CD8+CD57+ T cells (not recorded which) from PBMCs. The receptors originated from a human donor with aplastic anemia. CDR3s include the opening cysteine and the closing phenylalanine or tryptophan. The D gene is left open where the match is weak. Expanded clones are given a class, and other clones once, few, many or no size at all.

CDR3 protein: CASSMGLKANYGYTF; CDR3 DNA: TGTGCCAGTAGTATGGGACTCAAAGCTAACTATGGCTACACCTTC; V gene: TRBV19; D gene: .; clone size: medium-sized; J gene: TRBJ1-2
CDR3 protein: CASSDGGANTEAFF; CDR3 DNA: TGTGCCAGCAGTGACGGGGGGGCCAACACTGAAGCTTTCTTT; V gene: TRBV6-4; D gene: .; clone size: .; J gene: TRBJ1-1
CDR3 protein: CASSLQREQSYEQYF; CDR3 DNA: TGTGCCAGCAGTCTCCAGCGGGAGCAGAGCTACGAGCAGTACTTC; V gene: TRBV25-1; D gene: TRBD2; clone size: .; J gene: TRBJ2-7
CDR3 protein: CAGTGTGVGGYTF; CDR3 DNA: TGTGCCGGGACCGGGACAGGGGTGGGAGGCTACACCTTC; V gene: TRBV30; D gene: TRBD1; clone size: few; J gene: TRBJ1-2
CDR3 protein: CASSRRQNTEAFF; CDR3 DNA: TGTGCCAGCAGCCGCCGACAGAACACTGAAGCTTTCTTT; V gene: TRBV7-9; D gene: .; clone size: .; J gene: TRBJ1-1
CDR3 protein: CASRSPAGIRYEQYF; CDR3 DNA: TGTGCCAGCAGATCTCCCGCGGGCATCCGATACGAGCAGTACTTC; V gene: TRBV11-2; D gene: .; clone size: .; J gene: TRBJ2-7
CDR3 protein: CSASLYPGPRAGLTYEQYF; CDR3 DNA: TGCAGTGCTAGCCTATACCCAGGGCCTAGGGCGGGCCTAACCTACGAGCAGTACTTC; V gene: TRBV20-1; D gene: .; clone size: many; J gene: TRBJ2-7
CDR3 protein: CSAMTGVTQYF; CDR3 DNA: TGCAGTGCCATGACAGGGGTGACCCAGTACTTC; V gene: TRBV20-1; D gene: TRBD1; clone size: few; J gene: TRBJ2-5
CDR3 protein: CASSLAVAKSSSYNSPLHF; CDR3 DNA: TGCGCCAGCAGCTTGGCCGTCGCAAAATCTAGCTCCTATAATTCACCCCTCCACTTT; V gene: TRBV5-5; D gene: .; clone size: .; J gene: TRBJ1-6
CDR3 protein: CASSLDRVNYGYTF; CDR3 DNA: TGCGCCAGCAGCTTGGACAGGGTTAACTATGGCTACACCTTC; V gene: TRBV5-1; D gene: .; clone size: .; J gene: TRBJ1-2
CDR3 protein: CASSLIIQERGGYTF; CDR3 DNA: TGCGCCAGCAGCTTGATCATCCAAGAGAGGGGAGGCTACACCTTC; V gene: TRBV5-1; D gene: .; clone size: .; J gene: TRBJ1-2
CDR3 protein: CASGLPGVEQYF; CDR3 DNA: TGTGCCAGCGGATTACCAGGGGTCGAGCAGTACTTC; V gene: TRBV7-6; D gene: .; clone size: .; J gene: TRBJ2-7
CDR3 protein: CASSLGLEGYTF; CDR3 DNA: TGTGCCAGCAGCTTGGGGCTAGAGGGCTACACCTTC; V gene: TRBV7-9; D gene: .; clone size: .; J gene: TRBJ1-2
CDR3 protein: CASSDSTSGSNHEQFF; CDR3 DNA: TGTGCCAGCAGTGATTCGACTAGCGGGAGTAATCATGAGCAGTTCTTC; V gene: TRBV25-1; D gene: TRBD2; clone size: once; J gene: TRBJ2-1
CDR3 protein: CARSISRGSYEQYF; CDR3 DNA: TGTGCCCGCTCGATAAGCAGAGGCTCCTACGAGCAGTACTTC; V gene: TRBV2; D gene: .; clone size: .; J gene: TRBJ2-7
CDR3 protein: CASSVGTYEQYF; CDR3 DNA: TGTGCCAGCAGCGTGGGCACCTACGAGCAGTACTTC; V gene: TRBV7-9; D gene: .; clone size: many; J gene: TRBJ2-7
CDR3 protein: CASSPPGWGETQYF; CDR3 DNA: TGTGCCAGCAGTCCCCCAGGGTGGGGAGAGACCCAGTACTTC; V gene: TRBV12-3/TRBV12-4; D gene: .; clone size: many; J gene: TRBJ2-5
CDR3 protein: CASSPGTDVSEQYF; CDR3 DNA: TGTGCCAGCAGCCCCGGGACCGACGTTTCCGAGCAGTACTTC; V gene: TRBV7-2; D gene: .; clone size: .; J gene: TRBJ2-7
CDR3 protein: CASSVAGQAGNSPLHF; CDR3 DNA: TGTGCCAGCAGCGTAGCGGGACAGGCTGGAAATTCACCCCTCCACTTT; V gene: TRBV9; D gene: TRBD1; clone size: .; J gene: TRBJ1-6
CDR3 protein: CASSGDRENEKLFF; CDR3 DNA: TGTGCCAGCAGCGGAGACAGGGAGAATGAAAAACTGTTTTTT; V gene: TRBV9; D gene: TRBD1; clone size: many; J gene: TRBJ1-4
CDR3 protein: CASSEGGLSTEAFF; CDR3 DNA: TGTGCCAGCAGCGAGGGGGGATTGAGCACTGAAGCTTTCTTT; V gene: TRBV7-6; D gene: .; clone size: .; J gene: TRBJ1-1
CDR3 protein: CASSQDPGWAYNEQFF; CDR3 DNA: TGCGCCAGCAGCCAAGATCCAGGCTGGGCATACAATGAGCAGTTCTTC; V gene: TRBV4-3; D gene: .; clone size: .; J gene: TRBJ2-1